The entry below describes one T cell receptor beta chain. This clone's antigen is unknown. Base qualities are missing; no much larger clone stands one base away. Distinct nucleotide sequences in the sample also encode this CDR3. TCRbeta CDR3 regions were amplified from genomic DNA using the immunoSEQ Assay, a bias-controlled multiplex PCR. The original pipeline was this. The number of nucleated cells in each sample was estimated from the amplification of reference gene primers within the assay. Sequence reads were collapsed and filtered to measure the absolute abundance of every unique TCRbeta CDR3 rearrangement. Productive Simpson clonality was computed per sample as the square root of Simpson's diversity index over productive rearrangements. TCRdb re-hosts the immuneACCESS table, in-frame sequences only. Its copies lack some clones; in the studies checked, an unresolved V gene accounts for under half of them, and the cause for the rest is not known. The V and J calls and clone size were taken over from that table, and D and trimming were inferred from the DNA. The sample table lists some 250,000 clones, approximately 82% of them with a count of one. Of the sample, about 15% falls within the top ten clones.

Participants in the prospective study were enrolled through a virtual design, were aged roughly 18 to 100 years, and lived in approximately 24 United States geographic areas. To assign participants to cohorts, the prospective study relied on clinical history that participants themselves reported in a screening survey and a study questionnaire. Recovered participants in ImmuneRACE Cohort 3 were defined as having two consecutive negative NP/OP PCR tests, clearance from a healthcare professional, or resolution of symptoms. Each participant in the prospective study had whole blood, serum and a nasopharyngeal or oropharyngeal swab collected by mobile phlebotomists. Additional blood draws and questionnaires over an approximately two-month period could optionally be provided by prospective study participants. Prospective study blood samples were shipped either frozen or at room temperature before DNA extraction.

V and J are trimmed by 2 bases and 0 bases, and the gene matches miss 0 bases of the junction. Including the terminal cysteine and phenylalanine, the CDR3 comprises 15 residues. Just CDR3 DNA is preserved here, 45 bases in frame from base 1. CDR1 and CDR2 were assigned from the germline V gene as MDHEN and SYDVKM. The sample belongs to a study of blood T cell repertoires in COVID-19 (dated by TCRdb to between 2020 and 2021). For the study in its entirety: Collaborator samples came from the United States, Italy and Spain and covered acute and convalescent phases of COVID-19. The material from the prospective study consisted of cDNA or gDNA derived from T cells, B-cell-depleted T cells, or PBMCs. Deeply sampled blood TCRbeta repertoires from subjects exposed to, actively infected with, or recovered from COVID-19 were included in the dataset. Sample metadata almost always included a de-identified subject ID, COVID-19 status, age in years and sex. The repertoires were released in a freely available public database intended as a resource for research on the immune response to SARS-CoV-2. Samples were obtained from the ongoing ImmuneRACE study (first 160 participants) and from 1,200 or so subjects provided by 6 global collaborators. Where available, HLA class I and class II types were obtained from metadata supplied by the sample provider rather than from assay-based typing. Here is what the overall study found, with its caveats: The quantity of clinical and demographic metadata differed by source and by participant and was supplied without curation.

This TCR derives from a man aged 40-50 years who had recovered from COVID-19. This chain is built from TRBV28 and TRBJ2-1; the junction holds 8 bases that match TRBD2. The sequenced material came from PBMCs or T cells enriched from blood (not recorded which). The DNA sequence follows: TGTGCCAGCAGTTTAGCGGGAGGCTCCTACAATGAGCAGTTCTTC. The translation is CASSLAGGSYNEQFF.